This T cell receptor (beta chain) came from a study of OX40 agonist ivuxolimab in advanced cancers. This CDR3 contains 14 residues. The germline V gene encodes CDR1 MNHEY and CDR2 SVGAGI. Trimming removed 5 bases from V and 3 bases from J, with 8 bases in between. Clones were sequenced by immunoSEQ multiplex PCR, and TCRdb holds only the in-frame ones, with some missing. Of 50,000 to 65,000 clones listed, approximately 86% are singletons. The chain is built from TRBV6-5 and TRBJ1-6; D might be TRBD1 (5 bases). The clonotype originates from an adult with an advanced solid tumor such as melanoma, head and neck, liver or kidney cancer. Sequences were derived from CD4+ or CD8+ T cells sorted from blood, sampled in a trial of the OX40 agonist ivuxolimab. The CDR3 DNA is TGTGCCAGCAGTCAACAGGACTATAATTCACCCCTCCACTTT. Its protein is CASSQQDYNSPLHF.